The entry below describes one T cell receptor beta chain. As yet, its antigen is unknown. This entry is derived from a study of CD4 T cells in relation to SARS-CoV-2 and coronaviruses. On the study more broadly: Negative control cultures got HIV-1 Nef peptides or no peptide.

Before the COVID-19 pandemic, during about 2010-2018, CD4+ T cells were taken from unexposed donors. Isolation of CD4+ T cells took place after roughly nine days in culture. The data were produced by immunoSEQ multiplex PCR, yet TCRdb's version contains in-frame clones alone and is incomplete. In the table there are about 19,000 clones, 77% of which are singletons. CDR3 length: 13 amino acids. With 3 bases removed from V and 2 bases from J, the gap between germline ends came to 7 bases. CDR1 and CDR2 from the germline V gene are KGHSH and LQKENI. The gene calls are TRBV18 and TRBJ1-1; D unclear. The sequence was collected from a human donor in good health. What was sequenced was CD4+ T cells from PBMCs, cultured in vitro. The CDR3, as DNA: TGTGCCAGCTCACCGACGATCAACACTGAAGCTTTCTTT. Protein sequence: CASSPTINTEAFF.